Shown below are 4 T cell receptor beta chains from a single sample sequenced in a study of early T cells in non-severe SARS-CoV-2 infection. MiXCR was run by TCRdb on the 5' RACE reads, yielding one entry per CDR3 protein. This sample has more than 45,000 distinct CDR3 sequences; approximately 8% occur once, and the top ten carry about 3.2%. The sample taken for sequencing was whole blood. These receptors were taken from an adult who was a healthcare worker with PCR-confirmed SARS-CoV-2 infection or an uninfected control (not recorded which).

J is TRBJ2-4 and V is TRBV3-1; TRBD2 agrees at 12 bases. This CDR3 spans 20 amino acids. Germline V gives CDR1 LGHDT, CDR2 YNNKEL (reference sequence). V dropped 3 bases and J dropped 6; count of bases not matched to a gene: 18. CDR3 in DNA: TGTGCCAGCAGCCATCCCGGACAGGGGCTAGCGGGAGGGGAAGGAAACATTCAGTACTTC. It encodes CASSHPGQGLAGGEGNIQYF.

The chain has TRBV5-1 and TRBJ2-1, with a tentative D call TRBD2 (6 bases). CDR1 is SGHRS and CDR2 is YFSETQ in the germline V gene. This CDR3 spans 16 amino acids. The V end was cut by 4 bases, the J end by 1 base, with 15 bases between. In DNA, the CDR3 is TGCGCCAGCAGCCCTGGTACGGGAGATTCCTACAATGAGCAGTTCTTC. Its translation is CASSPGTGDSYNEQFF.

The chain joins TRBV12-3 or TRBV12-4 to TRBJ2-4; possibly TRBD1 for D (6 bases). There are 16 residues in the CDR3. The ends were cut back, 7 bases at V and 0 bases at J, with 16 bases in the middle. CDR3 sequence reads: CASIPGQSLAKNIQYF. Here the CDR3 DNA reads TGTGCCAGCATTCCCGGACAGTCACTAGCCAAAAACATTCAGTACTTC.

The V call is TRBV5-1, the J call TRBJ2-5, with D perhaps TRBD2 (6 bases). Trimming pared 4 bases from V and 3 bases from J, leaving 7 bases between. Germline V gene lookup returns CDR1 SGHRS and CDR2 YFSETQ. The CDR3 is made up of 12 amino acids. CDR3 nucleotides: TGCGCCAGCAGCCGGAGGGAAGAGACCCAGTACTTC. Translating it yields CASSRREETQYF.